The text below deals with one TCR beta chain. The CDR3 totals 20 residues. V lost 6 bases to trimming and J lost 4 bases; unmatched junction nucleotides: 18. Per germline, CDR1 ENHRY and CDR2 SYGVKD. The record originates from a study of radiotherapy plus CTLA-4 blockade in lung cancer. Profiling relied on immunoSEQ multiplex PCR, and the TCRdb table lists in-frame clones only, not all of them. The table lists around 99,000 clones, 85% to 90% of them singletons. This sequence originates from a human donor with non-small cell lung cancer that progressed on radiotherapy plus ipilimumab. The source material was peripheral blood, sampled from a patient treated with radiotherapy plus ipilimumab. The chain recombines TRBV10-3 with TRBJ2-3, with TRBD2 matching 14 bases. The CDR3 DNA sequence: TGTGCCATCAGACCTGGGACTAGCGGGAGTTCTGGTGGCTATGCAGATACGCAGTATTTT. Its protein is CAIRPGTSGSSGGYADTQYF.